These T cell receptor beta chains were read from a single sample in a study of blood T cell repertoires in COVID-19. Profiling relied on immunoSEQ multiplex PCR, and the TCRdb table lists in-frame clones only, not all of them. The sample gives about 210,000 clones, about 90% of which show up once; approximately 1.2% is in the top ten. Specimen: peripheral blood. Receptors were obtained from a man between 25 and 39 years old with acute or convalescent COVID-19. The conserved cysteine and the conserved F or W are not part of the CDR3 here. Size values are once, few and many counts, or a class for expanded clones, and some rows have none.

abundance: .; v_gene: TRBV18; CDR3aa: ASSIRSGQWPLDGANVLT
abundance: .; v_gene: TRBV6-5; CDR3aa: ASSYGQKGNEQF
abundance: .; v_gene: TRBV3-1/TRBV3-2; CDR3aa: ASSSTPWPTDTQY
abundance: .; v_gene: TRBV30; CDR3aa: AWSGGDRGDVYEQY
abundance: .; v_gene: TRBV7-2; CDR3aa: ASSWGTGTVGELF
abundance: .; v_gene: TRBV18; CDR3aa: ASSQGDNQPQH
abundance: .; v_gene: TRBV10-1; CDR3aa: ASSRVKNTGELF
abundance: .; v_gene: TRBV6-1; CDR3aa: ASSEARAKF
abundance: .; v_gene: TRBV6-6; CDR3aa: ASLLGGPTEAF
abundance: .; v_gene: TRBV5-1; CDR3aa: ASSLGGPMNTEAF
abundance: .; v_gene: TRBV27; CDR3aa: ASSPWADYSNQPQH
abundance: .; v_gene: TRBV5-1; CDR3aa: ATHEGQYNSPLH
abundance: once; v_gene: TRBV28; CDR3aa: ASSPAGGGRMREQY
abundance: .; v_gene: TRBV28; CDR3aa: ASSPRLAVYNEQF
abundance: few; v_gene: TRBV10-1; CDR3aa: ASSAGTGTNSPLH
abundance: once; v_gene: TRBV30; CDR3aa: AWIQANEQF
abundance: .; v_gene: TRBV11-2; CDR3aa: ASSLGTLVYEQY
abundance: .; v_gene: TRBV4-1; CDR3aa: ASSQIDRMNTEAF
abundance: .; v_gene: TRBV11-2; CDR3aa: ASSLWGQVSTETQY
abundance: once; v_gene: TRBV5-4; CDR3aa: ASSLKTSGGSTDTQY
abundance: .; v_gene: TRBV28; CDR3aa: ASSFSTALFPNTEAF
abundance: .; v_gene: TRBV18; CDR3aa: ASSPSQNYGYT
abundance: once; v_gene: TRBV4-1; CDR3aa: ASSQGAAYNEQF
abundance: .; v_gene: TRBV20-1; CDR3aa: SASGTRDGIQY
abundance: .; v_gene: TRBV11-2; CDR3aa: ASSPRQGVLVTEAF
abundance: few; v_gene: TRBV14; CDR3aa: ASSQGTGIPNSPLH
abundance: .; v_gene: TRBV5-1; CDR3aa: ASSFRLIDNEQF
abundance: few; v_gene: TRBV5-4; CDR3aa: ASSLSSGTYNEQF
abundance: .; v_gene: TRBV10-3; CDR3aa: AITTGTTNTEAF
abundance: .; v_gene: TRBV7-9; CDR3aa: ASSPRTENTEAF
abundance: .; v_gene: TRBV6-6; CDR3aa: ASSRGRAETQY
abundance: .; v_gene: TRBV18; CDR3aa: ASSQTSEISDTQY
abundance: .; v_gene: TRBV7-9; CDR3aa: ASSLGVPGLWGSETQY
abundance: .; v_gene: TRBV5-4; CDR3aa: ASSTGQLRSGANVLT
abundance: .; v_gene: TRBV27; CDR3aa: ASSFGYDRPRY
abundance: .; v_gene: TRBV7-3; CDR3aa: ASSLTFRSSINEQF
abundance: .; v_gene: TRBV15; CDR3aa: ATSSRSTGGRNGYT
abundance: .; v_gene: TRBV19; CDR3aa: ASSIQSNQPQH
abundance: .; v_gene: TRBV5-1; CDR3aa: ASSPGLAGAQETQY
abundance: .; v_gene: TRBV28; CDR3aa: ATRTPDTQY
abundance: .; v_gene: TRBV7-3; CDR3aa: ASSLFSRAGLSNEQF
abundance: .; v_gene: TRBV2; CDR3aa: ASSDGVAGGQKPDTQY
abundance: .; v_gene: TRBV18; CDR3aa: ASSPRDSSNQPQH
abundance: .; v_gene: TRBV7-3; CDR3aa: ASSLGTGYGYT
abundance: .; v_gene: TRBV19; CDR3aa: ASSQSEPQH
abundance: .; v_gene: TRBV28; CDR3aa: ASSPTDREGNTIY
abundance: .; v_gene: TRBV14; CDR3aa: ASSRAQGHNSPLH
abundance: .; v_gene: TRBV5-1; CDR3aa: ASSLRGRDPLYGYT
abundance: .; v_gene: TRBV11-1; CDR3aa: ASSPTGGPSSYEQY
abundance: .; v_gene: TRBV27; CDR3aa: ASSEPSGSYEQY
abundance: .; v_gene: TRBV7-9; CDR3aa: ASSVHFSDFSTDTQY
abundance: .; v_gene: TRBV5-4; CDR3aa: ASSFIHAGNTEAF
abundance: .; v_gene: TRBV5-6; CDR3aa: ASSIGLAGEMGETQY
abundance: once; v_gene: TRBV3-1/TRBV3-2; CDR3aa: ASSRGGTPSYEQY
abundance: few; v_gene: TRBV28; CDR3aa: ASSPVGQGVNQPQH
abundance: .; v_gene: TRBV6-6; CDR3aa: ASSYLADGAYEQY
abundance: .; v_gene: TRBV10-3; CDR3aa: AINRLPNTEAF
abundance: .; v_gene: TRBV5-1; CDR3aa: ASSQSTDTQY
abundance: .; v_gene: TRBV2; CDR3aa: ASRTASYEQY
abundance: .; v_gene: TRBV28; CDR3aa: ASSWSWRDPSNYEQY